The sequence of this TCR beta chain was determined in a study of identical twins. This clonotype was seen at least ten times. The antigen remains undetermined. Whole-study findings and limits: Beta out-of-frame sequences showed weaker excess twin sharing. Donors were not followed over many years; analysis was cross-sectional.

A universal primer site was added by template switching, and unique molecular identifiers were carried by the cDNA. MiXCR, applied by TCRdb to the 5' RACE reads, yields one record per CDR3 protein. The data show about 100,000 distinct CDR3 sequences, with roughly 6% seen just once and around 12% held by the top ten. Trimming stripped 3 bases from V and 3 bases from J, with 25 bases between. The CDR3 has 18 amino acids. Germline lookup yields CDR1 DFQATT and CDR2 SNEGSKA (reference sequence). The specimen was memory T cells sorted from blood. The clonotype originates from a woman aged 50 to 65 in good health. The chain couples TRBV20-1 to TRBJ2-3; D unclear. In DNA form, the CDR3 reads TGCAGTGCTAGTAGTTTTTATCCTCTCGGGTTCCCAACAGATACGCAGTATTTT. Amino acid sequence: CSASSFYPLGFPTDTQYF.